The present entry profiles one T cell receptor beta chain with its context. Its target is not known. The data are from a study of identifying expanded T cells in peripheral blood. The CDR3 is made up of 12 amino acids. Germline CDR1 is SEHNR and CDR2 is FQNEAQ (reference sequence). V dropped 1 base and J dropped 11 bases, with 10 bases sitting between them. The repertoire was sequenced with immunoSEQ multiplex PCR; TCRdb's copy has only in-frame clones and lacks some. Of around 90,000 clones listed, about nine tenths were seen once; the top ten hold roughly 4%. Study conclusions and caveats: Roughly two-week clone count variance significantly increased as total template count grew.

Sequencing used blood. This TCR was sampled from a person between 18 and 75 years old in good health. The chain has TRBV7-9 and TRBJ2-3; the D is unclear. CDR3 in DNA: TGTGCCAGCAGCTTAGTGGCGCCGCGGCAGTATTTT. Translated: CASSLVAPRQYF.